Listed here are 4 T cell receptor beta chains from one sample, sequenced in a study of shared clonotypes between healthy human individuals. Sequenced by immunoSEQ multiplex PCR; TCRdb stores in-frame clones only, minus some. The data contain about 2.1 million clones, just over 90% of them singletons. As defined, naive CD8 cells were CD45RO-negative and positively selected for CCR7, with terminally differentiated effector memory CD45RA+ cells excluded. Sequencing was carried out using naive CD8+ T cells from PBMCs. Receptors were obtained from a man aged 18-30 years in good health. Some clones in this sample may be carry-over from other donors' samples.

Points on this clone: Within the sample, other DNA sequences also encode this same CDR3. This chain links TRBV4-1 with TRBJ2-7; D unclear. There are 13 residues in the CDR3. V shed 1 base and J shed 4 bases, with 8 bases lying between them. CDR1 MGHRA and CDR2 YSYEKL come from the germline V gene. The CDR3 region has the DNA TGCGCCAGCAGCCAAGCCCACTCTTACGAGCAGTACTTC. Translated: CASSQAHSYEQYF.

As regards this clone: This sample also contains other DNA sequences that code for the same CDR3. The gene calls are TRBV27 and TRBJ2-7, with a weak D call TRBD2 (7 bases). This CDR3 is 14 amino acids long. Looked up from germline, CDR1 is MNHEY and CDR2 is SMNVEV (reference sequence). V lost 2 bases and J 4 bases, leaving 12 bases between the germline ends. The CDR3 spells CASSLRGAYYEQYF. In nucleotides, the CDR3 is TGTGCCAGCAGTTTACGGGGGGCGTATTACGAGCAGTACTTC.

Points on this clone: Additional DNA sequences in this sample encode the identical CDR3. This chain joins TRBV7-6 and TRBJ2-7, with 9 bases that match TRBD1. The germline V gene encodes CDR1 SGHVS and CDR2 FNYEAQ. The V and J ends lost 2 bases and 3 bases, in that order; junction bases with no gene match: 2. The CDR3 sequence is 14 residues long. CDR3 in amino acids: CASSLPGQGYEQYF. CDR3 nucleotide sequence: TGTGCCAGCAGCTTACCGGGACAGGGCTACGAGCAGTACTTC.

On this clone: Other DNA sequences within the sample encode an identical CDR3. V gene TRBV5-1 combines with J gene TRBJ2-7; the D is unclear. Germline lookup yields CDR1 SGHRS and CDR2 YFSETQ. Between the trimmed V and J ends, which lost 3 bases and 0 bases, there was a span of 7 bases. CDR3 length equals 13 residues. Here the CDR3 reads CASSWTVSYEQYF. The DNA for the CDR3 is TGCGCCAGCAGCTGGACGGTCTCCTACGAGCAGTACTTC.